A single sample gave rise to the 22 T cell receptor beta chains below, sequenced in a study of cytomegalovirus exposure and HLA in healthy donors. The PCR contained 60 Vbeta and 13 Jbeta primers. Assay used: immunoSEQ multiplex PCR; TCRdb lists only in-frame clones, some missing. Of about 120,000 clones in the sample, 77% were seen once. Specimen: PBMCs. These receptors all come from a man between 18 and 29 years old in good health and CMV-seropositive.

The V and J genes are TRBV4-1 and TRBJ1-5; no reliable D call. This CDR3 has 15 residues. V was clipped by 0 bases and J by 9 bases, with 15 bases between them. The germline gives CDR1 MGHRA, CDR2 YSYEKL. The DNA of the CDR3 is TGCGCCAGCAGCCAAGACACCCTAACTCCGCGGCCCCAGCATTTT. Encoded protein: CASSQDTLTPRPQHF.

The chain combines TRBV30 with TRBJ1-2, with TRBD1 matching over 7 bases. Germline V gene sequence: CDR1 GTSNPN, CDR2 SVGIG (reference sequence). This CDR3 is 16 amino acids long. V was clipped by 0 bases and J by 6 bases; unmatched bases: 13. The CDR3 reads CAWSVIQGFGLNGYTF. In nucleotides, the CDR3 is TGTGCCTGGAGTGTAATACAGGGGTTTGGGCTAAATGGCTACACCTTC.

The chain's CDR3 is CASSPRDRMNTEAFF. DNA of the CDR3: TGTGCCAGCAGTCCTAGGGACAGAATGAACACTGAAGCTTTCTTT. This chain connects TRBV5-8 to TRBJ1-1, with 7 nucleotides matching TRBD1. The V and J ends lost 5 bases and 0 bases, in that order; junction bases with no gene match: 7. CDR1 and CDR2 (germline): SGHTS, YDEGEE. This CDR3 is 15 amino acids long.

J is TRBJ2-7 and V is TRBV2, with D unclear. The length of the CDR3 is 14 residues. Germline-derived CDR1 and CDR2 are SNHLY and FYNNEI. V lost 1 base and J lost 0, with 7 bases in between. The CDR3 DNA reads TGTGCCAGCAGTGAAGGGCCCCTCTCCTACGAGCAGTACTTC. This translates into CASSEGPLSYEQYF.

The V call is TRBV27, the J call TRBJ1-2, with 7 positions matching TRBD1. The CDR3 is made up of 14 amino acids. Germline lookup yields CDR1 MNHEY and CDR2 SMNVEV (reference sequence). V lost 3 bases and J lost 4; bases outside the gene matches: 5. The CDR3 is CASSLGRDSYGYTF. For the CDR3, the DNA is TGTGCCAGCAGTTTGGGCCGGGACAGCTATGGCTACACCTTC.

V gene TRBV6-1 combines with J gene TRBJ2-1, with TRBD2 matching over 15 bases. CDR1 and CDR2 (germline): MNHNS, SASEGT. Trimming at V came to 0 bases and at J to 3 bases, leaving 6 bases not matched to a gene. The length of the CDR3 is 19 residues. CDR3 bases: TGTGCCAGCAGTGAAGCAGTTGGGACTAGCGGGAGGCGCTACAATGAGCAGTTCTTC. The encoded protein is CASSEAVGTSGRRYNEQFF.

This chain connects TRBV4-1 to TRBJ2-3; 10 bases are a match to TRBD2. V gave up 0 bases and J gave up 3 bases; unmatched junction bases: 3. The V gene's germline CDR1 is MGHRA and CDR2 YSYEKL. This CDR3 region has 16 residues. CDR3 in DNA: TGCGCCAGCAGCCAAGAGGGACTAGCGATAACAGATACGCAGTATTTT. The encoded protein is CASSQEGLAITDTQYF.

The rearrangement uses TRBV30 and TRBJ2-1; TRBD2 agrees at 7 bases. The CDR3 loop spans 13 amino acids. Trimming at V came to 4 bases and at J to 6 bases, leaving 6 bases not matched to a gene. CDR1 is GTSNPN and CDR2 is SVGIG in the germline V gene (reference sequence). CDR3 sequence (DNA): TGTGCCTGGAATTTTCTAGCGGCCAATGAGCAGTTCTTC. This sequence encodes CAWNFLAANEQFF.

The chain combines TRBV9 with TRBJ1-1; D remains unclear. Germline values: CDR1 SGDLS, CDR2 YYNGEE. Trimming took off 1 base at V and 0 bases at J, with 13 bases between the two ends. The CDR3 covers 16 residues. CDR3: CASSVHAAGMNTEAFF. In DNA form, the CDR3 reads TGTGCCAGCAGCGTACATGCGGCGGGGATGAACACTGAAGCTTTCTTT.

This rearrangement joins TRBV5-1 to TRBJ2-1; a weak D match, TRBD2 (5 bases). CDR3 length: 12 residues. Trimming took off 7 bases at V and 7 bases at J, with 12 bases between the two ends. Germline V lookup: CDR1 SGHRS, CDR2 YFSETQ. The CDR3 nucleotides read TGCGCCAGCGGACTCGATTTAAATGAGCAGTTCTTC. Protein sequence: CASGLDLNEQFF. Filled out from reference TRBV5-1 and TRBJ2-1, the complete variable domain reads KAGVTQTPRYLIKTRGQQVTLSCSPISGHRSVSWYQQTPGQGLQFLFEYFSETQRNKGNFPGRFSGRQFSNSRSEMNVSTLELGDSALYLCASGLDLNEQFFGPGTRLTVL.

The chain employs TRBV28 and TRBJ2-7; D is possibly TRBD2 (5 bases). Germline CDR1 and CDR2: MDHEN and SYDVKM. Trimming pared 6 bases from V and 0 bases from J, leaving 15 bases between. The CDR3 covers 15 residues. The CDR3 DNA sequence: TGTGCCAGCAGCCTCACGGGGAAGGGCTCCTACGAGCAGTACTTC. This encodes CASSLTGKGSYEQYF.

The chain uses TRBV7-2 and TRBJ1-4; 7 bases agree with TRBD1. The CDR3 is 14 residues long. V was pared by 1 base and J by 8 bases, with 4 bases of the junction left unmatched. Germline V gene sequence: CDR1 SGHTA, CDR2 FQGNSA. The CDR3 coding sequence is TGTGCCAGCAGCTTAGAGACAGGGAACGAAAAACTGTTTTTT. This gives the protein CASSLETGNEKLFF.

The count of this clone is one. The chain employs TRBV19 and TRBJ2-5; D is undetermined. Per the germline V gene, CDR1 is LNHDA and CDR2 is SQIVND (reference sequence). This CDR3 contains 13 residues. Trimming removed 1 base at V and 5 bases at J, with 8 bases between. The CDR3 DNA is TGTGCCAGTAGTATAGGGGCAAGGGAGACCCAGTACTTC. Translating it yields CASSIGARETQYF.

The chain links TRBV13 to TRBJ1-2; D call uncertain. CDR3 size: 11 residues. V was trimmed by 5 bases and J by 8 bases, leaving 9 bases between them. Germline lookup yields CDR1 PRHDT and CDR2 FYEKMQ (reference sequence). The CDR3: CASSMGDGYTF. In DNA, the CDR3 is TGTGCCAGCAGCATGGGCGACGGCTACACCTTC.

The chain is built from TRBV6-6 and TRBJ1-1; TRBD1 agrees at 8 bases. Trimming at V came to 0 bases and at J to 9 bases, leaving 3 bases not matched to a gene. This CDR3 has 13 residues. Germline CDR1 is MNHNY and CDR2 is SVGAGI (reference sequence). The CDR3 sequence is CASSYSTGDKAFF. The CDR3 DNA reads as TGTGCCAGCAGTTACTCGACAGGGGATAAAGCTTTCTTT.

This clone appeared a single time. The rearrangement links TRBV5-1 to TRBJ2-2; TRBD1 might be the D (5 bases). This CDR3 comprises 13 residues. Trimming stripped 7 bases from V and 3 bases from J, with 10 bases between. From germline, CDR1 is SGHRS and CDR2 YFSETQ. This chain's CDR3 is CASGAEYTGELFF. The CDR3 DNA is TGCGCCAGCGGGGCGGAATACACCGGGGAGCTGTTTTTT.

This clone was seen a few times. Here the CDR3 reads CASSYSGQMNTEAFF. In nucleotides, the CDR3 is TGTGCCAGCAGTTATTCGGGACAGATGAACACTGAAGCTTTCTTT. The rearrangement uses TRBV6-5 and TRBJ1-1, with 7 bases fitting TRBD1. The CDR3 contains 15 residues. Germline CDR1 is MNHEY and CDR2 is SVGAGI. J lost 0 bases, V lost 3 bases, and 4 bases had no gene match.

The V call is TRBV7-2, the J call TRBJ1-1; D might be TRBD1 (5 bases). CDR1 SGHTA and CDR2 FQGNSA come from the germline V gene. This CDR3 contains 12 residues. With 1 base removed from V and 7 bases from J, the gap between germline ends came to 7 bases. The CDR3 DNA reads TGTGCCAGCAGCTTAGTAGACAGTGAAGCTTTCTTT. Amino acid sequence: CASSLVDSEAFF.

The chain links TRBV13 to TRBJ2-4, with a possible D match to TRBD1 (5 bases). Germline CDR1 PRHDT, CDR2 FYEKMQ (reference sequence). V was cut by 5 bases and J by 12 bases, with 23 bases left in between. This CDR3 spans 15 amino acids. CDR3 in amino acids: CASSLRTATLDSQYF. CDR3 nucleotides: TGTGCCAGCAGCCTCAGGACCGCTACGCTTGACAGTCAGTACTTC.

Only a few counts were recorded for this clone. J is TRBJ2-5 and V is TRBV27; maybe TRBD2 (6 bases). The CDR3 length is 14 residues. Trimming took 5 bases from V and 3 from J, leaving 13 bases between them. Germline V CDR1 and CDR2: MNHEY, SMNVEV (reference sequence). CDR3 nucleotides: TGTGCCAGCAGTGACACTAGCTTAGAAGAGACCCAGTACTTC. Protein sequence: CASSDTSLEETQYF.

V is TRBV6-1 and J is TRBJ2-7, with TRBD2 identical over 10 bases. From germline, CDR1 is MNHNS and CDR2 SASEGT. The junction had 5 bases not matched to a gene; V was cut back by 0 bases and J by 0 bases. The CDR3 covers 17 residues. The CDR3 spells CASSEATSGWSSYEQYF. The CDR3 bases are TGTGCCAGCAGTGAAGCGACTAGCGGGTGGAGCTCCTACGAGCAGTACTTC.

The chain uses TRBV4-1 and TRBJ2-5; 9 bases line up with TRBD1. Looked up from germline, CDR1 is MGHRA and CDR2 is YSYEKL. The CDR3 spans 14 residues. With V trimmed by 4 bases and J by 5 bases, 5 bases remained unmatched. DNA for the CDR3: TGCGCCAGCAGCCCGGGACAGGGAGGCGAGACCCAGTACTTC. Amino acids: CASSPGQGGETQYF.